The 4 T cell receptor beta chains below all came from one sample that was sequenced in a study of T-cell memory formation after mild COVID-19. TCRdb re-called the 5' RACE reads with MiXCR, one entry per CDR3 protein. The sample lists about 84,000 distinct CDR3 sequences, about 15% occurring once. Sequences were obtained from PBMCs or a T cell subset sorted from them (not recorded which). All receptors come from an adult woman who had mild COVID-19 (a few samples of this study predate the infection). Cell type and time point are not known.

This chain links TRBV4-2 with TRBJ2-7, with a possible D match to TRBD1 (5 bases). CDR1 LGHNA and CDR2 YNFKEQ come from the germline V gene. Trimming took 1 base from V and 2 from J, leaving 12 bases between them. The CDR3 has 15 amino acids. The CDR3 is CASSQVAGWPYEQYF. The CDR3 nucleotides read TGTGCCAGCAGCCAAGTTGCAGGGTGGCCCTACGAGCAGTACTTC.

This chain joins TRBV5-1 and TRBJ2-7; TRBD1 is a possible D gene (6 bases). The CDR3 spans 15 residues. The germline V gene has CDR1 SGHRS and CDR2 YFSETQ. With 7 bases removed from V and 1 base from J, the gap between germline ends came to 18 bases. The CDR3 region has the DNA TGCGCCAGCCGAGAGCAAGGGGGACCTTCCTACGAGCAGTACTTC. As protein: CASREQGGPSYEQYF.

The chain links TRBV10-3 to TRBJ1-5; 7 bases agree with TRBD1. The ends lost 0 bases at V and 8 bases at J; junction bases unmatched: 10. This CDR3 comprises 16 residues. Germline lookup yields CDR1 ENHRY and CDR2 SYGVKD. The CDR3 sequence is CAISESRTGDREPQHF. The CDR3, as DNA: TGTGCCATCAGTGAGTCGAGGACAGGAGACCGGGAGCCCCAGCATTTT.

This clonotype has just a few counts. The chain recombines TRBV30 with TRBJ2-7; TRBD1 might be the D (5 bases). CDR1 GTSNPN and CDR2 SVGIG come from the germline V gene (reference sequence). The V and J ends lost 0 bases and 3 bases respectively, with 15 bases between them. This CDR3 has 15 amino acids. Here the CDR3 reads CAWSVGQGLNYEQYF. CDR3 nucleotide sequence: TGTGCCTGGAGTGTAGGGCAGGGCTTGAACTACGAGCAGTACTTC.